This record concerns one TCR beta chain sequence. Its antigen remains unknown. The data are from a study of cytomegalovirus exposure and HLA in healthy donors. Study findings and constraints: The study put around 180 TCR beta chains on its list as cytomegalovirus-associated. HLA alleles were associated with some 17,000 TCR beta sequences in a later analysis at 0.05 false discovery rate. The classifier, whose performance was assessed in both the original and validation cohorts, reportedly diagnosed cytomegalovirus status with high specificity and sensitivity.

The primer mix had 60 Vbeta and 13 Jbeta primers. Using immunoSEQ multiplex PCR, the repertoire was profiled, and TCRdb retains in-frame clones only, with some absent. This listing includes about 91,000 clones. The CDR3 is 13 residues long. From germline, CDR1 is MNHEY and CDR2 SMNVEV (reference sequence). V was clipped by 3 bases and J by 5 bases, with 10 bases between them. The sequence was obtained from a woman aged 25 to 45 in good health and CMV-seronegative. The rearrangement uses TRBV27 and TRBJ1-1; D is possibly TRBD1 (6 bases). The sample consisted of PBMCs. The CDR3 region has the DNA TGTGCCAGCAGTTTGTTCAGGGGTACTGAAGCTTTCTTT. It encodes CASSLFRGTEAFF.